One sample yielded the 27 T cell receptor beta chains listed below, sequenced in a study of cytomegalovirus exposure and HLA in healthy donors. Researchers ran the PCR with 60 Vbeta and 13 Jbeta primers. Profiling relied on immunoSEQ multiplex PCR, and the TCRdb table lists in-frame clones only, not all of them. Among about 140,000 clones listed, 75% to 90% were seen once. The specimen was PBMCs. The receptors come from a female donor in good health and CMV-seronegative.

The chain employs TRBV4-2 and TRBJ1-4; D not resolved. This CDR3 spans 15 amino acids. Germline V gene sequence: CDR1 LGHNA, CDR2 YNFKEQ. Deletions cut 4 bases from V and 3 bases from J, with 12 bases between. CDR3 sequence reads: CASSPPFTANEKLFF. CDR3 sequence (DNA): TGTGCCAGCAGCCCGCCCTTCACGGCTAATGAAAAACTGTTTTTT.

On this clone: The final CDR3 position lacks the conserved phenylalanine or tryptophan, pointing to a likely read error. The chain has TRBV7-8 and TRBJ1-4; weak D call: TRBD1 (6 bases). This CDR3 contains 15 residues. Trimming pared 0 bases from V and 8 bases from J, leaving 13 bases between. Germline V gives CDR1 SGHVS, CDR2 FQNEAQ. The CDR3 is CASSLATTGFEKLFV. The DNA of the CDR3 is TGTGCCAGCAGCTTAGCCACTACAGGGTTCGAAAAACTGTTTGTT.

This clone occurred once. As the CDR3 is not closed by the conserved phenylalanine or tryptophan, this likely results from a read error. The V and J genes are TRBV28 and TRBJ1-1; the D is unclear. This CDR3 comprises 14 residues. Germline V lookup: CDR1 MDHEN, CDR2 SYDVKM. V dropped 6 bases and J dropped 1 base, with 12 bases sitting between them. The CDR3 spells CASSPAAGNTEAFL. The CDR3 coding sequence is TGTGCCAGCAGCCCCGCTGCCGGGAACACTGAAGCTTTCCTT.

The CDR3 protein is CASSEGGTAFGYTF. CDR3 sequence (DNA): TGTGCCAGCAGTGAAGGGGGGACAGCCTTTGGCTACACCTTC. The V call is TRBV2, the J call TRBJ1-2, with 7 bases aligning to TRBD1. The CDR3 is 14 amino acids. The V segment lost 1 base and the J segment 7 bases; nucleotides outside the gene matches: 6. The germline gives CDR1 SNHLY, CDR2 FYNNEI.

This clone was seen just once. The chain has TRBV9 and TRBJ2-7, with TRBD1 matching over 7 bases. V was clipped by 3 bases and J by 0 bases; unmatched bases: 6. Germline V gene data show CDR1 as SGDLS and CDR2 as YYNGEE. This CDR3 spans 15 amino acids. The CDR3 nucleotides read TGTGCCAGCAGCGGAGGGGACAGTTCCTCCTACGAGCAGTACTTC. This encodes CASSGGDSSSYEQYF.

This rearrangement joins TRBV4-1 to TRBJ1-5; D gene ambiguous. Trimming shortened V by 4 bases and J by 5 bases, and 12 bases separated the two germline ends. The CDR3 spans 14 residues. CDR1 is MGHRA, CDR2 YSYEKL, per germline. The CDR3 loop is CASSRRADDQPQHF. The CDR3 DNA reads TGCGCCAGCAGCCGGAGGGCCGACGATCAGCCCCAGCATTTT.

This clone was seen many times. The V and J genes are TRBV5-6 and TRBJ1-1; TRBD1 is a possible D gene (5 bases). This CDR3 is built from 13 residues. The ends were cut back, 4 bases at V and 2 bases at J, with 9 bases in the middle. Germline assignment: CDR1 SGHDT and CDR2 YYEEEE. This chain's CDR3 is CASSMTVNTEAFF. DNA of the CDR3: TGTGCCAGCAGCATGACAGTTAACACTGAAGCTTTCTTT.

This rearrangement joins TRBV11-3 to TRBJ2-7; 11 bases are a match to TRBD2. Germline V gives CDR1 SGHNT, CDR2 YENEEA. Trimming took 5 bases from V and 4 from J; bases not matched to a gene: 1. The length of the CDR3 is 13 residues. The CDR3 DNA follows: TGTGCCAGCAGCGTAGCGGGAGGGTACGAGCAGTACTTC. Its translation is CASSVAGGYEQYF. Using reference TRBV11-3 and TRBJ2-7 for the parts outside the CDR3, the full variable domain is EAGVVQSPRYKIIEKKQPVAFWCNPISGHNTLYWYLQNLGQGPELLIRYENEEAVDDSQLPKDRFSAERLKGVDSTLKIQPAELGDSAVYLCASSVAGGYEQYFGPGTRLTVT.

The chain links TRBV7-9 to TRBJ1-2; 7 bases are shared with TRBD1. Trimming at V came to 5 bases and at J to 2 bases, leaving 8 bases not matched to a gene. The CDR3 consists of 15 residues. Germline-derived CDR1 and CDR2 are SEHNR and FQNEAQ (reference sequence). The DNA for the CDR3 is TGTGCCAGCAGCGCCTCAGGGGGATCCAACTATGGCTACACCTTC. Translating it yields CASSASGGSNYGYTF. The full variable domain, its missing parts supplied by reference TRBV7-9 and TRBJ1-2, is DTGVSQNPRHKITKRGQNVTFRCDPISEHNRLYWYRQTLGQGPEFLTYFQNEAQLEKSRLLSDRFSAERPKGSFSTLEIQRTEQGDSAMYLCASSASGGSNYGYTFGSGTRLTVV.

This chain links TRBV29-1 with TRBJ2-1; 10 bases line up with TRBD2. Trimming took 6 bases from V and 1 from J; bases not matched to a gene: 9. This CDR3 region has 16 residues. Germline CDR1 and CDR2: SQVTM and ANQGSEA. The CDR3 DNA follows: TGCAGCGTCCCCCCCGCTAGCGGGAGATCCTACAATGAGCAGTTCTTC. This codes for CSVPPASGRSYNEQFF.

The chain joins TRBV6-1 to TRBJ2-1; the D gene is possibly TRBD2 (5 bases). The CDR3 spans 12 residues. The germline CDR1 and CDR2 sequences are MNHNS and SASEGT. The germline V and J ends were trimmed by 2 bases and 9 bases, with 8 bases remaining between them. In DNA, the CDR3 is TGTGCCAGCAGTGAAAGGACTGCTGAGCAGTTCTTC. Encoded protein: CASSERTAEQFF.

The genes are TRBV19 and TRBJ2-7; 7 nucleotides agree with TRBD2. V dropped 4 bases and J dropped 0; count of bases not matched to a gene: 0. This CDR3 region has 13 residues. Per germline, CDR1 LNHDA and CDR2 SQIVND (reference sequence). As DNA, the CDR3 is TGTGCCAGTAGTAGCGGGGGCTCCTACGAGCAGTACTTC. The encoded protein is CASSSGGSYEQYF.

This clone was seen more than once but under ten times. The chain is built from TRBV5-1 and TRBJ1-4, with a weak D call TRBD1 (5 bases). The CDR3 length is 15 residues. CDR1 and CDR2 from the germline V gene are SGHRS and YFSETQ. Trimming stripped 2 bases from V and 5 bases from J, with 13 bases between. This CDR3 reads CASSLVGGGNEKLFF. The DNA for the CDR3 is TGCGCCAGCAGCTTAGTCGGGGGAGGGAATGAAAAACTGTTTTTT.

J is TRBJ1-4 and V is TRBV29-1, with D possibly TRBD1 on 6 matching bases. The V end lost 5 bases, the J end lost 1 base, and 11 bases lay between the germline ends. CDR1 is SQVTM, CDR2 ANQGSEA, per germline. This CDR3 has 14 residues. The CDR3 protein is CSVHPQGTNEKLFF. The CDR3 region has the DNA TGCAGCGTTCACCCACAGGGAACTAATGAAAAACTGTTTTTT.

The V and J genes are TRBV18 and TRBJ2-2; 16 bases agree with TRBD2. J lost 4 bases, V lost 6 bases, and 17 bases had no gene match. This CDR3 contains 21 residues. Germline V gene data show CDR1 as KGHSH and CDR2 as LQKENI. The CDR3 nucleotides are TGTGCCAGCTCGCCCTCGGGGACTAGCGGGAGGGCCGCCAGCTTCACCGGGGAGCTGTTTTTT. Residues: CASSPSGTSGRAASFTGELFF.

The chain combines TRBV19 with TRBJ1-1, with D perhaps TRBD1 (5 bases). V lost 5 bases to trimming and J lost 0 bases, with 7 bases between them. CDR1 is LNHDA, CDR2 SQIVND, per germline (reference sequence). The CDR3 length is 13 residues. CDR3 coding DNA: TGTGCCAGTAGTGTCAGGGTGAACACTGAAGCTTTCTTT. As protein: CASSVRVNTEAFF.

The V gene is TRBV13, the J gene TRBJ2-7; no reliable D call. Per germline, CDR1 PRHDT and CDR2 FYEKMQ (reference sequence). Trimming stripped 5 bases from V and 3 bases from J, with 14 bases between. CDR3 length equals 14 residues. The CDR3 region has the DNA TGTGCCAGCAGCCTAACTTCTAGATACTACGAGCAGTACTTC. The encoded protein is CASSLTSRYYEQYF.

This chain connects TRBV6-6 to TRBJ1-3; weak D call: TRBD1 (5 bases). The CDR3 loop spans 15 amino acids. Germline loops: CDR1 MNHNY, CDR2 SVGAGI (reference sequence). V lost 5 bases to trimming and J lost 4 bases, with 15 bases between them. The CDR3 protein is CASSISGTQGNTIYF. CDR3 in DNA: TGTGCCAGCAGTATCAGCGGGACGCAGGGAAACACCATATATTTT.

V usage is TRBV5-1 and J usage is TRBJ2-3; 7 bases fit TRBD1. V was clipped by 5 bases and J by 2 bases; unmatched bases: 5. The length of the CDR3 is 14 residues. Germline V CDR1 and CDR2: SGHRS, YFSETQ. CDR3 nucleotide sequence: TGCGCCAGCAGTTACGACAGGGCCACAGATACGCAGTATTTT. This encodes CASSYDRATDTQYF.

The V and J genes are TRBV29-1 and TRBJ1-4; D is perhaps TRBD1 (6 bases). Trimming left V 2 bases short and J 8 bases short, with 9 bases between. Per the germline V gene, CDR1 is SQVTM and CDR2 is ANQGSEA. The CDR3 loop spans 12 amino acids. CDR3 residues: CSVEQGNEKLFF. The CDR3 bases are TGCAGCGTTGAACAGGGGAACGAAAAACTGTTTTTT. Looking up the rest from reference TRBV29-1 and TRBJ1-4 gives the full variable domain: SAVISQKPSRDICQRGTSLTIQCQVDSQVTMMFWYRQQPGQSLTLIATANQGSEATYESGFVIDKFPISRPNLTFSTLTVSNMSPEDSSIYLCSVEQGNEKLFFGSGTQLSVL.

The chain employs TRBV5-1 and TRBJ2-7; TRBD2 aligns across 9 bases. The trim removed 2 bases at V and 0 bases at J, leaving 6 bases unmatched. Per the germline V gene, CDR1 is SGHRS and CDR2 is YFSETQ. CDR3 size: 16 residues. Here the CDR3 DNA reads TGCGCCAGCAGCTTAACGACTAGCGGACTCTCCTACGAGCAGTACTTC. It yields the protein CASSLTTSGLSYEQYF. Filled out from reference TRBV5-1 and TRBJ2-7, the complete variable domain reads KAGVTQTPRYLIKTRGQQVTLSCSPISGHRSVSWYQQTPGQGLQFLFEYFSETQRNKGNFPGRFSGRQFSNSRSEMNVSTLELGDSALYLCASSLTTSGLSYEQYFGPGTRLTVT.

CDR3 sequence: CASSLGRQPGTNEKLFF. As DNA, the CDR3 is TGTGCCAGCAGTTTAGGACGGCAACCGGGGACTAATGAAAAACTGTTTTTT. J is TRBJ1-4 and V is TRBV27, with no clear D. The CDR3 loop spans 17 amino acids. The germline CDR1 and CDR2 sequences are MNHEY and SMNVEV (reference sequence). Trimming left V 2 bases short and J 2 bases short, with 15 bases between.

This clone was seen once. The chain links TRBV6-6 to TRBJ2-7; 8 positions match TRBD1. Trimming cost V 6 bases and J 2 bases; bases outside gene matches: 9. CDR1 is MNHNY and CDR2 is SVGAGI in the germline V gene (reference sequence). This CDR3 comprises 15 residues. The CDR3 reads CASSSPGTGAYEQYF. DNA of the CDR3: TGTGCCAGCAGCTCCCCCGGGACAGGAGCCTACGAGCAGTACTTC.

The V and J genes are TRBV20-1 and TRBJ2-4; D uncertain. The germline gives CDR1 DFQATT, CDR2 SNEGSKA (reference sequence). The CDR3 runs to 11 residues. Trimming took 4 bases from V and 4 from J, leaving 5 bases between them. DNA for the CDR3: TGCAGTGCTAAACAAAAAAACATTCAGTACTTC. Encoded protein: CSAKQKNIQYF.

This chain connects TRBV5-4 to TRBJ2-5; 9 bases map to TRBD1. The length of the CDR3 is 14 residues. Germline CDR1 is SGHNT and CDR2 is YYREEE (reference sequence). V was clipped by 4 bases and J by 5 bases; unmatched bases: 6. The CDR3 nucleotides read TGTGCCAGCAGCGTCACGGGACAGGGCGAGACCCAGTACTTC. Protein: CASSVTGQGETQYF. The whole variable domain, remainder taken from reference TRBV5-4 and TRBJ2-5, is ETGVTQSPTHLIKTRGQQVTLRCSSQSGHNTVSWYQQALGQGPQFIFQYYREEENGRGNFPPRFSGLQFPNYSSELNVNALELDDSALYLCASSVTGQGETQYFGPGTRLLVL.

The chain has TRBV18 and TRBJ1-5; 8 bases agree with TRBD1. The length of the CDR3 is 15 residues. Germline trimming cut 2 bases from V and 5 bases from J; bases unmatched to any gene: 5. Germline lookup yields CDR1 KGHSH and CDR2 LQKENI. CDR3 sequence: CASSPRQGPDQPQHF. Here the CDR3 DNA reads TGTGCCAGCTCACCAAGACAGGGGCCGGATCAGCCCCAGCATTTT.

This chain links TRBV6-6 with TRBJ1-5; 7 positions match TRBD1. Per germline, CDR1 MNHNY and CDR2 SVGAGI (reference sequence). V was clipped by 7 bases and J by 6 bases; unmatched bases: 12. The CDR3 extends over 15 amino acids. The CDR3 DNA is TGTGCCAGCACGGGCAGTGACAGGGATGTTCAGCCCCAGCATTTT. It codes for CASTGSDRDVQPQHF.